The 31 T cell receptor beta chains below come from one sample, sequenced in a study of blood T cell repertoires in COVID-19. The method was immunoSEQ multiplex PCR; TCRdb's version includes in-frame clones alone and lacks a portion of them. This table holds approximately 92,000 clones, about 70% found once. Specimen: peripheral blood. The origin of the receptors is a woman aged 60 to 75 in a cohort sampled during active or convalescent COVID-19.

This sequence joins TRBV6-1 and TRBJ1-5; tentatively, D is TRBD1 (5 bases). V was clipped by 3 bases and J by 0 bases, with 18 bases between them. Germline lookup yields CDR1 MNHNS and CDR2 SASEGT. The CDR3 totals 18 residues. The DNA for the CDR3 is TGTGCCAGCAGTGAGGTGGGGTGGGGGGTCCATAGCAATCAGCCCCAGCATTTT. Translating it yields CASSEVGWGVHSNQPQHF.

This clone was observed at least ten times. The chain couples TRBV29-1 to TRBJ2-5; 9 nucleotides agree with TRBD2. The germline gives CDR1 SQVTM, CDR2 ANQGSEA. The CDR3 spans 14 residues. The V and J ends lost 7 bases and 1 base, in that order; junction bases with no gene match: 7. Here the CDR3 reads CSARGGEFQETQYF. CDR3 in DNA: TGCAGCGCGCGGGGGGGCGAGTTCCAAGAGACCCAGTACTTC.

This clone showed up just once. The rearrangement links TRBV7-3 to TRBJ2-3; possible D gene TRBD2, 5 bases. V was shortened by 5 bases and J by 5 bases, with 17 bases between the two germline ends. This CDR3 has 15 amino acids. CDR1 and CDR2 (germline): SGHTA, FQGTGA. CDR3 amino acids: CASSLAAAGIDTQYF. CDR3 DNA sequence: TGTGCCAGCAGCCTAGCCGCCGCGGGCATAGATACGCAGTATTTT.

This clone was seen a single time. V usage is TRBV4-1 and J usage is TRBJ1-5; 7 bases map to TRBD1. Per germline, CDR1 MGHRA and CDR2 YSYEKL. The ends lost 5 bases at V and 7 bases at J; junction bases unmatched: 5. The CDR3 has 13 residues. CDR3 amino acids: CASSVWGQQPQHF. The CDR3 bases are TGCGCCAGCAGCGTATGGGGACAGCAGCCCCAGCATTTT.

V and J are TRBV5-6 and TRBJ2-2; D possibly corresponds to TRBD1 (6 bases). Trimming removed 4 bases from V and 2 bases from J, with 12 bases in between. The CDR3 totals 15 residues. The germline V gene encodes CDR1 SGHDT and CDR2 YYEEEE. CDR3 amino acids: CASSPNRVNTGELFF. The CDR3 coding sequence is TGTGCCAGCAGCCCCAACAGGGTTAACACCGGGGAGCTGTTTTTT.

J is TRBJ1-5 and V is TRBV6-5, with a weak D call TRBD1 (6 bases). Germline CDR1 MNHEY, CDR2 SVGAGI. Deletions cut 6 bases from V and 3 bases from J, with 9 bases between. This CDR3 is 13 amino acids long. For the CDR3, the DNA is TGTGCCAGCAGCCGGGACAACAATCAGCCCCAGCATTTT. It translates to CASSRDNNQPQHF.

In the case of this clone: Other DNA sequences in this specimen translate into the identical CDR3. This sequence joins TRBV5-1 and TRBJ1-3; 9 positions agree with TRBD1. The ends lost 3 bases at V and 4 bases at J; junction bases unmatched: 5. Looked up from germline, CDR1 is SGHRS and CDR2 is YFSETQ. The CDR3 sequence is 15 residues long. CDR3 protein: CASSSGTGLGNTIYF. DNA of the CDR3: TGCGCCAGCAGCTCTGGGACAGGGCTAGGAAACACCATATATTTT.

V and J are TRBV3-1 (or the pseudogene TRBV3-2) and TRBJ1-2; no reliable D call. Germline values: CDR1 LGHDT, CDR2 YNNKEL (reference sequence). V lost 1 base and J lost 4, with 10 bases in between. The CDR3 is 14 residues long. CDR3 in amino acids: CASSQGFGIYGYTF. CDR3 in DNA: TGTGCCAGCAGCCAAGGGTTCGGTATCTATGGCTACACCTTC.

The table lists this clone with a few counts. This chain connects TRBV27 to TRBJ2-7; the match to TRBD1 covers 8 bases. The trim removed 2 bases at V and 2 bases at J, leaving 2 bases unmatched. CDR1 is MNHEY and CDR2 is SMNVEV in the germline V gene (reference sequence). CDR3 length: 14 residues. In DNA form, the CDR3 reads TGTGCCAGCAGTTTAGACAGGGGAACCTACGAGCAGTACTTC. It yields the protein CASSLDRGTYEQYF.

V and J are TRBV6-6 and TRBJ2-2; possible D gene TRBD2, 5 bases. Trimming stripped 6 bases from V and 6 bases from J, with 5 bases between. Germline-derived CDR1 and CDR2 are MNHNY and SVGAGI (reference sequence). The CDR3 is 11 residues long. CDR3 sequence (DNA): TGTGCCAGCAGGGAGGCCGGGGAGCTGTTTTTT. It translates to CASREAGELFF.

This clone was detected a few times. DNA of the CDR3: TGTGCCAGCAGCCCCGAGGACAGGGTCGGCTACACCTTC. Its protein product is CASSPEDRVGYTF. V and J are TRBV7-2 and TRBJ1-2; 8 nucleotides match TRBD1. Germline CDR1 is SGHTA and CDR2 is FQGNSA. Unmatched junction bases numbered 7, after V lost 5 bases and J lost 8 bases. The length of the CDR3 is 13 residues.

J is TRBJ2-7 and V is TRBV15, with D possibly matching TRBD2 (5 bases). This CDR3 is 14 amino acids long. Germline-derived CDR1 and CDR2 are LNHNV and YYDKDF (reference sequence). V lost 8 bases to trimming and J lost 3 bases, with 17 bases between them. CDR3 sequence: CATQEGGYLYEQYF. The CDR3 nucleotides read TGTGCCACCCAAGAAGGAGGCTACCTCTACGAGCAGTACTTC.

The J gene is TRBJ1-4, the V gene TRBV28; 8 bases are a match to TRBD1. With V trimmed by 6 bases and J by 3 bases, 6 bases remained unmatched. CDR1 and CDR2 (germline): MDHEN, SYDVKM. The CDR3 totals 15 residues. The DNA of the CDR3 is TGTGCCAGCAGAGCAGGGACAGGCCCTAATGAAAAACTGTTTTTT. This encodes CASRAGTGPNEKLFF.

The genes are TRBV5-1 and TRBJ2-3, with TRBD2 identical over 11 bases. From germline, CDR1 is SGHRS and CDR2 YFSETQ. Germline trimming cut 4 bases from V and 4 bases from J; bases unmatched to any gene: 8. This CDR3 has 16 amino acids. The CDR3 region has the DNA TGCGCCAGCAGCCTTAGCGGGGGGGCGGCCCCAGATACGCAGTATTTT. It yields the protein CASSLSGGAAPDTQYF.

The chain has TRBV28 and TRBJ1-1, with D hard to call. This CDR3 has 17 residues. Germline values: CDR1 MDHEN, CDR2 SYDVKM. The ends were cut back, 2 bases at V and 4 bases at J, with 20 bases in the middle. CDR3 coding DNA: TGTGCCAGCAGTTTACCCCCTTTTAGGGAGCTGGGCACTGAAGCTTTCTTT. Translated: CASSLPPFRELGTEAFF.

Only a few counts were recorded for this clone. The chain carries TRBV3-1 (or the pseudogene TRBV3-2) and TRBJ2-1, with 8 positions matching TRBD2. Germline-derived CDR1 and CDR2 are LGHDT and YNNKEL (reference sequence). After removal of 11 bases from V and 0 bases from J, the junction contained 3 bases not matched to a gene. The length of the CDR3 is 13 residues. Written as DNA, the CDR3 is TGTGCCGCGGGGGGTGGCTCCTACAATGAGCAGTTCTTC. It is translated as CAAGGGSYNEQFF.

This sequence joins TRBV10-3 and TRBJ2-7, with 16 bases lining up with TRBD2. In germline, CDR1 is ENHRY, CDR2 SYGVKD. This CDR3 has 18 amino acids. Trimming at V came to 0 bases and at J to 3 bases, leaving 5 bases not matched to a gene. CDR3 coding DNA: TGTGCCATCAGTGAGTCCGGGACTAGCGGGGGGGCCTTCTACGAGCAGTACTTC. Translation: CAISESGTSGGAFYEQYF.

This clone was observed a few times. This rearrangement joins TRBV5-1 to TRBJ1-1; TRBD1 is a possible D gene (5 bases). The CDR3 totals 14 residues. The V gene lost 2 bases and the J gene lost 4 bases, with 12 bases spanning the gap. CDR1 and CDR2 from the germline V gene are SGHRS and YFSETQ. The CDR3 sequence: CASSFPGLGTEAFF. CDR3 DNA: TGCGCCAGCAGCTTCCCAGGGTTAGGCACTGAAGCTTTCTTT.

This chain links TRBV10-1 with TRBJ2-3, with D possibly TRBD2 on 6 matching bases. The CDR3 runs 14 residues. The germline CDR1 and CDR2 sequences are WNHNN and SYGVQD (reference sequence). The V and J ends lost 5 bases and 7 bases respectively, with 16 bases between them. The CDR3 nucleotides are TGCGCCAGCAGTCCGGACGGGAGAACCAATACGCAGTATTTT. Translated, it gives CASSPDGRTNTQYF.

CDR3 residues: CASSLDLNSPLHF. The CDR3 DNA is TGTGCCAGCAGCTTAGATCTTAATTCACCCCTCCACTTT. The gene calls are TRBV7-8 and TRBJ1-6; no clear D. The V gene lost 1 base and the J gene lost 6 bases, with 4 bases spanning the gap. From germline, CDR1 is SGHVS and CDR2 FQNEAQ. The CDR3 contains 13 residues.

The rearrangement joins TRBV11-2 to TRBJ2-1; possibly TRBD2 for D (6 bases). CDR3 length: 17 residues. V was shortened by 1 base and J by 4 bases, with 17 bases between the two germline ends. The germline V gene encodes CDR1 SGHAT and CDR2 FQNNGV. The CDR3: CASSLANWWGRYNEQFF. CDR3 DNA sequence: TGTGCCAGCAGCTTAGCTAATTGGTGGGGGAGGTACAATGAGCAGTTCTTC.

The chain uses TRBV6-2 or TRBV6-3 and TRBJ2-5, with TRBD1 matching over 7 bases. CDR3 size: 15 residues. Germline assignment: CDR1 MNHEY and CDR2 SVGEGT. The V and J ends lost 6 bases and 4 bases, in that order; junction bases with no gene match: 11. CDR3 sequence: CASSNPRGMVETQYF. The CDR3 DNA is TGTGCCAGCAGCAATCCCAGGGGGATGGTAGAGACCCAGTACTTC.

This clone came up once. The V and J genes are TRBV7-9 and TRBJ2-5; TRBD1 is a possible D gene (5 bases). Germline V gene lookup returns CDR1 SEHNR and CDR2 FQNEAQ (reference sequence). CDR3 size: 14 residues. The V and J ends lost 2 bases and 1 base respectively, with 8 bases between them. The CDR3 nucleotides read TGTGCCAGCAGCTTAAGCAGGGCCCAAGAGACCCAGTACTTC. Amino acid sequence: CASSLSRAQETQYF. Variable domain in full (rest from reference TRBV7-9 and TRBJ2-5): DTGVSQNPRHKITKRGQNVTFRCDPISEHNRLYWYRQTLGQGPEFLTYFQNEAQLEKSRLLSDRFSAERPKGSFSTLEIQRTEQGDSAMYLCASSLSRAQETQYFGPGTRLLVL.

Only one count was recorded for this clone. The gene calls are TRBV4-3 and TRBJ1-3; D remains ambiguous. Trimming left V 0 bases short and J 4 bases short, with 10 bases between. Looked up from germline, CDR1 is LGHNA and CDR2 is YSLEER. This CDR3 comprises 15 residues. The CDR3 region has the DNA TGCGCCAGCAGCCAAGATTTACCAGTAGGAAACACCATATATTTT. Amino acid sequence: CASSQDLPVGNTIYF.

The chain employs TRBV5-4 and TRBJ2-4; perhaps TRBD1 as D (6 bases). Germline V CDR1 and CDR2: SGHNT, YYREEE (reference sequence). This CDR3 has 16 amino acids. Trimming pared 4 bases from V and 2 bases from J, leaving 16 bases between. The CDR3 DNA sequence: TGTGCCAGCAGCCCTCGGACAGCCGCCTCCAAAAACATTCAGTACTTC. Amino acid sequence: CASSPRTAASKNIQYF.

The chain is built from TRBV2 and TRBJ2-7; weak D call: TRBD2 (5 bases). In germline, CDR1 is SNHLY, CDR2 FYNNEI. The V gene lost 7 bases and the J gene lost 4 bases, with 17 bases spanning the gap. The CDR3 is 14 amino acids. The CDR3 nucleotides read TGTGCCAGCAATATGAATGCAGGCGGGTACGAGCAGTACTTC. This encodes CASNMNAGGYEQYF.

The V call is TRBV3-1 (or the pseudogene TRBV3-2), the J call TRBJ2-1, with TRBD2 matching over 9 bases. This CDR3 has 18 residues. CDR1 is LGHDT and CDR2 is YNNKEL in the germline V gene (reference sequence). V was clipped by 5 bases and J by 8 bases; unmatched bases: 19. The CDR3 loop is CASSSRGRAGGPRDEQFF. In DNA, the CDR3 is TGTGCCAGCAGCTCTCGCGGGCGAGCGGGGGGACCACGGGATGAGCAGTTCTTC.

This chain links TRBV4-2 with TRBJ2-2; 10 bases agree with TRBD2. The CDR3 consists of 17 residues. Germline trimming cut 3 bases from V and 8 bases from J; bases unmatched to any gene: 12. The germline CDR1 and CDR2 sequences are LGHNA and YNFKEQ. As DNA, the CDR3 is TGTGCCAGCAGCCAGGAAATTAGCGGGGGGACGTTAGGGGAGCTGTTTTTT. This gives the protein CASSQEISGGTLGELFF.

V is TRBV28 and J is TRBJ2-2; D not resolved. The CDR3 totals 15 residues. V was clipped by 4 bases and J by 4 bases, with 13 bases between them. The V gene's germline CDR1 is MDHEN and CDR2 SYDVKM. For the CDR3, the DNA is TGTGCCAGCAGTTCAACCCTCTTCAGCACCGGGGAGCTGTTTTTT. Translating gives CASSSTLFSTGELFF.

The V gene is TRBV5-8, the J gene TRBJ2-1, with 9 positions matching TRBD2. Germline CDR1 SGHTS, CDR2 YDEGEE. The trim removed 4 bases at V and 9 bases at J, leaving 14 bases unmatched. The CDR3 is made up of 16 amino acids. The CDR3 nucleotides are TGTGCCAGCAGCACCGAAGGGACTAGCTCTCATTTTGAGCAGTTCTTC. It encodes CASSTEGTSSHFEQFF.

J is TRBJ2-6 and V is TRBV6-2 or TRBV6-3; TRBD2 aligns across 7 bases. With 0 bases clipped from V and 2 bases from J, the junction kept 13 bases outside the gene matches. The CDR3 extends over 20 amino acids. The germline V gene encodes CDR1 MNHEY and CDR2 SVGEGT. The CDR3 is CASSYSGERGGPPGANVLTF. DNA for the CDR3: TGTGCCAGCAGTTACTCGGGCGAGCGGGGAGGGCCGCCTGGGGCCAACGTCCTGACTTTC.